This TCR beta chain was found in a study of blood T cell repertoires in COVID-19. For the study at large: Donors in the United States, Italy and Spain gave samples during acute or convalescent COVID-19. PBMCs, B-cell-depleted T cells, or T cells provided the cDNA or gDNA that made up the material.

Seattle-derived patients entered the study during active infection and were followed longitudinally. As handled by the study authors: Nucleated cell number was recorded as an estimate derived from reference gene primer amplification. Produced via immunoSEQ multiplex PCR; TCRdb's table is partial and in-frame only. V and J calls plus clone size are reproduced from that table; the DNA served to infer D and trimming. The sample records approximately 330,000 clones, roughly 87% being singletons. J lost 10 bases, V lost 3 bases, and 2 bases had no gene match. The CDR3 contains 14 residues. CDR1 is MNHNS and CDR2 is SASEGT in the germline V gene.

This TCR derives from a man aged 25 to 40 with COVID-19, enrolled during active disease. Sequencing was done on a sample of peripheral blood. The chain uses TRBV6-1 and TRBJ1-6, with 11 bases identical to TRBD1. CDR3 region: CASSDGTGGSPLHF. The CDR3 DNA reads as TGTGCCAGCAGTGACGGGACAGGGGGATCACCCCTCCACTTT.